The T cell receptor (beta chain) under discussion was sequenced for a study of ipilimumab plus nivolumab after autologous stem cell transplantation. Germline V lookup: CDR1 SGHNT, CDR2 YENEEA. The CDR3 is 14 amino acids. Trimming left V 1 base short and J 1 base short, with 7 bases between. Assay: immunoSEQ multiplex PCR; the TCRdb copy retains only in-frame clones and omits some. This sample has some 16,000 clones, with 80% to 90% found just once. The chain joins TRBV11-3 to TRBJ1-1; D gene ambiguous. The source is a male donor with diffuse large B-cell lymphoma. This specimen consisted of PBMCs, obtained in a trial of ipilimumab plus nivolumab as post-transplant consolidation. Here the CDR3 reads CASSLGGANTEAFF. CDR3 DNA sequence: TGTGCCAGCAGCTTAGGTGGCGCGAACACTGAAGCTTTCTTT. The full variable domain, in which reference TRBV11-3 and TRBJ1-1 provide the parts outside the CDR3, is EAGVVQSPRYKIIEKKQPVAFWCNPISGHNTLYWYLQNLGQGPELLIRYENEEAVDDSQLPKDRFSAERLKGVDSTLKIQPAELGDSAVYLCASSLGGANTEAFFGQGTRLTVV.